Listed below are T cell receptor beta chains from one sample, sequenced in a study of blood T cell repertoires in COVID-19. Profiling relied on immunoSEQ multiplex PCR, and the TCRdb table lists in-frame clones only, not all of them. The sample records over 130,000 clones, around 85% being singletons. Material: peripheral blood. These receptors all stem from a middle-aged man with acute or convalescent COVID-19. The CDR3 runs from the conserved cysteine through the conserved F or W. The order of the fields is D gene, clone size, J gene, V gene, CDR3 protein, CDR3 DNA. The D gene is left open where the match is weak. Clone sizes are given selectively: once, few, many, or a class where the clone is expanded.

D gene: TRBD1
clone size: .
J gene: TRBJ1-1
V gene: TRBV7-9
CDR3 protein: CASSFALRTGQGTEAFF
CDR3 DNA: TGTGCCAGCAGCTTCGCTCTACGGACAGGGCAGGGGACTGAAGCTTTCTTT

D gene: TRBD2
clone size: .
J gene: TRBJ2-3
V gene: TRBV7-3
CDR3 protein: CASSGGNTDTQYF
CDR3 DNA: TGTGCCAGTAGCGGGGGGAACACAGATACGCAGTATTTT

D gene: .
clone size: .
J gene: TRBJ2-5
V gene: TRBV18
CDR3 protein: CASSQPLAVQETQYF
CDR3 DNA: TGTGCCAGCTCCCAACCCCTAGCTGTTCAAGAGACCCAGTACTTC

D gene: TRBD1
clone size: .
J gene: TRBJ2-7
V gene: TRBV29-1
CDR3 protein: CSVKQGAQYEQYF
CDR3 DNA: TGCAGCGTTAAACAGGGGGCGCAGTACGAGCAGTACTTC

D gene: .
clone size: .
J gene: TRBJ2-1
V gene: TRBV7-3
CDR3 protein: CASSRQSSSYNEQFF
CDR3 DNA: TGTGCCAGCAGCCGACAGTCGAGCTCCTACAATGAGCAGTTCTTC

D gene: TRBD1
clone size: .
J gene: TRBJ1-4
V gene: TRBV7-7
CDR3 protein: CASSPRTGVGEKLFF
CDR3 DNA: TGTGCTAGCAGCCCTCGGACAGGGGTAGGAGAAAAACTGTTTTTT

D gene: .
clone size: .
J gene: TRBJ2-2
V gene: TRBV7-8
CDR3 protein: CASSLRQGGTGELFF
CDR3 DNA: TGTGCCAGCAGCTTAAGGCAGGGTGGGACCGGGGAGCTGTTTTTT

D gene: .
clone size: .
J gene: TRBJ2-3
V gene: TRBV10-2
CDR3 protein: CASSSVGTDTQYF
CDR3 DNA: TGCGCCAGCAGTTCTGTCGGTACAGATACGCAGTATTTT

D gene: .
clone size: .
J gene: TRBJ2-5
V gene: TRBV6-1
CDR3 protein: CASSEAGRLETQYF
CDR3 DNA: TGTGCCAGCAGTGAAGCCGGCAGGTTAGAGACCCAGTACTTC

D gene: .
clone size: .
J gene: TRBJ2-5
V gene: TRBV19
CDR3 protein: CANRRSQETQYF
CDR3 DNA: TGTGCCAACCGGAGGTCCCAAGAGACCCAGTACTTC

D gene: .
clone size: .
J gene: TRBJ2-3
V gene: TRBV2
CDR3 protein: CASSGEADTQYF
CDR3 DNA: TGTGCCAGCAGCGGAGAGGCAGATACGCAGTATTTT

D gene: TRBD2
clone size: few
J gene: TRBJ2-3
V gene: TRBV27
CDR3 protein: CASSLGAGALTAQYF
CDR3 DNA: TGTGCCAGCAGTTTAGGGGCGGGAGCCCTTACGGCGCAGTATTTT

D gene: TRBD1
clone size: .
J gene: TRBJ2-2
V gene: TRBV3-1/TRBV3-2
CDR3 protein: CASSQVTGVVGELFF
CDR3 DNA: TGTGCCAGCAGCCAAGTGACAGGGGTTGTCGGGGAGCTGTTTTTT

D gene: TRBD2
clone size: .
J gene: TRBJ2-2
V gene: TRBV5-1
CDR3 protein: CASSARLAGAAGELFF
CDR3 DNA: TGCGCCAGCAGCGCGCGCCTAGCGGGAGCAGCCGGGGAGCTGTTTTTT

D gene: TRBD1
clone size: .
J gene: TRBJ1-2
V gene: TRBV4-1
CDR3 protein: CASSQDPTGVGGYGYTF
CDR3 DNA: TGCGCCAGCAGCCAAGATCCGACAGGGGTGGGCGGCTATGGCTACACCTTC

D gene: TRBD1
clone size: .
J gene: TRBJ1-4
V gene: TRBV5-1
CDR3 protein: CASSLGTVKEKLFF
CDR3 DNA: TGCGCCAGCAGCTTAGGGACAGTAAAGGAAAAACTGTTTTTT

D gene: .
clone size: once
J gene: TRBJ1-2
V gene: TRBV9
CDR3 protein: CASSVVGGYGYTF
CDR3 DNA: TGTGCCAGCAGCGTAGTCGGCGGCTATGGCTACACCTTC

D gene: .
clone size: .
J gene: TRBJ1-2
V gene: TRBV7-9
CDR3 protein: CASSFTGRGNYGYTF
CDR3 DNA: TGTGCCAGCAGCTTTACAGGCAGGGGAAACTATGGCTACACCTTC

D gene: .
clone size: few
J gene: TRBJ1-2
V gene: TRBV27
CDR3 protein: CASSSYDSPRTGGYTF
CDR3 DNA: TGTGCCAGCAGTTCCTACGACAGCCCTAGGACGGGTGGCTACACCTTC

D gene: TRBD1
clone size: few
J gene: TRBJ1-5
V gene: TRBV5-5
CDR3 protein: CASSLGQEVQPQHF
CDR3 DNA: TGTGCCAGCAGCCTAGGACAGGAGGTCCAGCCCCAGCATTTT

D gene: TRBD1
clone size: .
J gene: TRBJ1-2
V gene: TRBV30
CDR3 protein: CAWTGTGVGYTF
CDR3 DNA: TGTGCCTGGACCGGGACAGGGGTCGGCTACACCTTC

D gene: TRBD1
clone size: few
J gene: TRBJ1-1
V gene: TRBV6-4
CDR3 protein: CASRAGGLNTEAFF
CDR3 DNA: TGTGCCAGCCGAGCAGGGGGATTAAACACTGAAGCTTTCTTT

D gene: .
clone size: .
J gene: TRBJ1-2
V gene: TRBV2
CDR3 protein: CASRFTGLEGYTF
CDR3 DNA: TGTGCCAGCCGATTCACAGGGTTGGAGGGCTACACCTTC

D gene: TRBD2
clone size: .
J gene: TRBJ2-7
V gene: TRBV3-1/TRBV3-2
CDR3 protein: CASTTSGLSSYEQYF
CDR3 DNA: TGTGCCAGCACAACTAGCGGGCTCAGCTCCTACGAGCAGTACTTC